These T cell receptor beta chains were read from a single sample in a study of shared clonotypes between healthy human individuals. Sequencing was performed with immunoSEQ multiplex PCR; in TCRdb, only in-frame clones are kept and a portion is missing. The table has about 2.3 million clones, 80% to 95% seen once. Sample: naive CD4+ T cells from PBMCs. All receptors come from a man aged 18 to 29 in good health. Some clones in this sample may be carry-over from other donors' samples. Both conserved end residues are part of each CDR3. Each record gives: D gene, clone size, V gene, J gene, CDR3 DNA, CDR3 protein. The D gene is left open where the match is weak. Clone size appears in some rows only: once, few, many, or a class for an expanded clone.

-	-	TRBV30	TRBJ1-4	TGTGCCTGGAGTGGTCTGGGACGTAATGAAAAACTGTTTTTT	CAWSGLGRNEKLFF
-	-	TRBV10-1	TRBJ2-3	TGCGCCAGCAGTGAGTCCGGGACGATCGGGGGCACAGATACGCAGTATTTT	CASSESGTIGGTDTQYF
TRBD1	-	TRBV4-2	TRBJ1-2	TGTGCCAGCAGCGCGCCGACAGGGAACTATGGCTACACCTTC	CASSAPTGNYGYTF
-	once	TRBV5-8	TRBJ1-3	TGTGCCAGCAGCTTGGCTCGTGTATCTGGAAACACCATATATTTT	CASSLARVSGNTIYF
-	once	TRBV7-6	TRBJ2-5	TGTGCCAGCAGCTTAGCGAGGAGCGGATGGGGACAAGAGACCCAGTACTTC	CASSLARSGWGQETQYF
TRBD2	-	TRBV7-2	TRBJ2-5	TGTGCCAGCAGCACTGGCGGGAGGGGGGCAGAGACCCAGTACTTC	CASSTGGRGAETQYF
-	-	TRBV15	TRBJ1-5	TGTGCCACCAGACGGGACGCGGGGAGCAATCAGCCCCAGCATTTT	CATRRDAGSNQPQHF
-	-	TRBV30	TRBJ2-7	TGTGCCTGGAGTAGAGACTACGAGCAGTACTTC	CAWSRDYEQYF
-	once	TRBV25-1	TRBJ2-3	TGTGCCAGCAGTGGGGCGCGGACCAGCACAGATACGCAGTATTTT	CASSGARTSTDTQYF
TRBD1	-	TRBV10-3	TRBJ1-2	TGTGCCATCAGTGATTTTGGGACAGATGGCTACACCTTC	CAISDFGTDGYTF
TRBD2	-	TRBV5-1	TRBJ2-2	TGCGCCAGCAGCTTCGAAGCGGGGAACCTCGCCGGGGAGCTGTTTTTT	CASSFEAGNLAGELFF
-	-	TRBV6-5	TRBJ1-5	TGTGCCAGCAGTTACGACTATAATCAGCCCCAGCATTTT	CASSYDYNQPQHF
TRBD1	-	TRBV18	TRBJ1-2	TGTGCCAGCTCGCCTCAGGGGGCAGAGGGCTACACCTTC	CASSPQGAEGYTF
TRBD1	-	TRBV7-9	TRBJ2-5	TGTGCCACCCAACAGGGGTCCCAAGAGACCCAGTACTTC	CATQQGSQETQYF
-	-	TRBV11-2	TRBJ1-5	TGTGCCAGCAGCTTAGCCGGGGCTGGGAATCAGCCCCAGCATTTT	CASSLAGAGNQPQHF
-	-	TRBV5-4	TRBJ2-7	TGTGCCAGCAGCTTGGGTGGCGGGACCTACGAGCAGTACTTC	CASSLGGGTYEQYF
TRBD2	-	TRBV5-1	TRBJ2-3	TGCGCCAGCAGCTTGGTTACGGGGGGAGCTGGCACAGATACGCAGTATTTT	CASSLVTGGAGTDTQYF
TRBD1	-	TRBV28	TRBJ1-2	TGTGCCAGCCAAAGCAGGGGGCGCGAGAGGATTCGCTACACCTTC	CASQSRGRERIRYTF
-	-	TRBV9	TRBJ2-3	TGTGCCAGCAGCGTAGCTCAAGATACGCAGTATTTT	CASSVAQDTQYF
-	-	TRBV4-3	TRBJ2-7	TGCGCCAGCAGCCAAGTAGGAGGGACCTACGAGCAGTACTTC	CASSQVGGTYEQYF
-	-	TRBV5-6	TRBJ1-1	TGTGCCAGCAGCTTACAGGGTTATGGCACTGAAGCTTTCTTT	CASSLQGYGTEAFF
TRBD1	-	TRBV30	TRBJ2-7	TGTGCCTGGAGAGGGGGCGCCTACGAGCAGTACTTC	CAWRGGAYEQYF
-	-	TRBV7-3	TRBJ1-5	TGTGCCAGCAGCTTAACCCCGGGAGGGGGAGGATCTAGCAATCAGCCCCAGCATTTT	CASSLTPGGGGSSNQPQHF
-	-	TRBV5-1	TRBJ1-1	TGCGCCAGCAGCCCGGATTTAGGGAACACTGAAGCTTTCTTT	CASSPDLGNTEAFF
-	-	TRBV10-3	TRBJ1-2	TGTGCCATCACGGGCGGGGGAAACTATGGCTACACCTTC	CAITGGGNYGYTF
-	once	TRBV7-2	TRBJ1-2	TGTGCCAGCAGTATAGGGCTGATTAACTATGGCTACACCTTC	CASSIGLINYGYTF
-	-	TRBV6-5	TRBJ2-2	TGTGCCAGCAGTTACTTAAGATTCACCGGGGAGCTGTTTTTT	CASSYLRFTGELFF
TRBD2	-	TRBV5-1	TRBJ2-1	TGCGCCAGCAGCTTCGGGGTAGCGGGAGCTGCTGAGCAGTTCTTC	CASSFGVAGAAEQFF
TRBD2	once	TRBV9	TRBJ2-2	TGTGCCAGCAGCGCTAGGGCTAGCGGGAGGTTCACCGGGGAGCTGTTTTTT	CASSARASGRFTGELFF
TRBD1	-	TRBV7-2	TRBJ2-3	TGTGCCAGCAGCTGGGACAGGGGCACAGATACGCAGTATTTT	CASSWDRGTDTQYF
-	-	TRBV5-4	TRBJ1-1	TGTGCCAGCAGCTTGGAGGCAGGAATGAACACTGAAGCTTTCTTT	CASSLEAGMNTEAFF
TRBD2	-	TRBV11-2	TRBJ2-1	TGTGCCAGCAGCCGGGGGGGCTGGACTACCTACAATGAGCAGTTCTTC	CASSRGGWTTYNEQFF
-	-	TRBV27	TRBJ1-6	TGTGCCAGCAGTTTCCGATTTTTAGATTCACCCCTCCACTTT	CASSFRFLDSPLHF
-	-	TRBV6-5	TRBJ2-2	TGTGCCATAAAACTAGCAGCGAACACCGGGGAGCTGTTTTTT	CAIKLAANTGELFF
-	-	TRBV7-2	TRBJ2-1	TGTGCCAGCAGCTTACTAGGGACGGGAGGACAGTACAATGAGCAGTTCTTC	CASSLLGTGGQYNEQFF
-	once	TRBV28	TRBJ1-2	TGTGCCAGCAGGCCCGGTCTCGTCGGCTACACCTTC	CASRPGLVGYTF
-	-	TRBV29-1	TRBJ2-3	TGCAGCGTGAGTCGTTCAGATACGCAGTATTTT	CSVSRSDTQYF
TRBD1	-	TRBV5-8	TRBJ1-2	TGTGCCAGCAGCAACCCCTCACGCCAGGGGGGCCGAGGCTACACCTTC	CASSNPSRQGGRGYTF
TRBD2	-	TRBV19	TRBJ2-3	TGTGCCAGTAGGGGGCGGGGGACAGATACGCAGTATTTT	CASRGRGTDTQYF
-	-	TRBV10-1	TRBJ2-5	TGCGCCAGCAGTCGTACGGGACCTCAAGAGACCCAGTACTTC	CASSRTGPQETQYF
-	-	TRBV11-2	TRBJ2-7	TGTGCCAGCAGCTCCGTTAGCGGACTTCCCTACGAGCAGTACTTC	CASSSVSGLPYEQYF
-	-	TRBV2	TRBJ1-2	TGTGCCAGCAAGGAAACAGCCGGCTACACCTTC	CASKETAGYTF